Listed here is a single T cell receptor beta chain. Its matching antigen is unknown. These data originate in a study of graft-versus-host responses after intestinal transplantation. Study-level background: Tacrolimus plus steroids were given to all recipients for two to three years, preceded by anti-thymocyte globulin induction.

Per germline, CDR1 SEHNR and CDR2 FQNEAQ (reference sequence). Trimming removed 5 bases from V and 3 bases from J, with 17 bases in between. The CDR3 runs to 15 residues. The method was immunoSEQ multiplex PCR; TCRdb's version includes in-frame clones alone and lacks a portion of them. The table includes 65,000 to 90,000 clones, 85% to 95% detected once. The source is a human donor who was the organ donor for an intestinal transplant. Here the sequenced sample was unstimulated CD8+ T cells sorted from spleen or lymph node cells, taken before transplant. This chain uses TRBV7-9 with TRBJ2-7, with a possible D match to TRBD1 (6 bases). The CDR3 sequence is CASSAMQQGYYEQYF. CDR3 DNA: TGTGCCAGCAGCGCAATGCAACAGGGATACTACGAGCAGTACTTC.